The next 24 T cell receptor beta chains were all read from a single sample in a study of blood T cells in healthy people across ages. Then a second PCR, running about 6 to 11 cycles, was carried out with a sample-barcoded 5' primer and a J-beta primer mix. TCRdb re-called the 5' RACE reads through MiXCR, storing one row per CDR3 protein. Of about 800,000 distinct CDR3 sequences detected, about 25% appear once; the ten largest clones hold under 4.5%. Separately, the same data were catalogued under a study of T cells of mothers and their children.

Sequencing was done on a sample of blood. The receptors originated from a boy under 18 in good health.

The chain carries TRBV2 and TRBJ1-6; maybe TRBD1 (6 bases). The germline V and J ends were trimmed by 0 bases and 9 bases, with 12 bases remaining between them. This CDR3 spans 15 amino acids. Germline assignment: CDR1 SNHLY and CDR2 FYNNEI. CDR3 residues: CASSEALRGASPLHF. CDR3 bases: TGTGCCAGCAGTGAAGCGCTTCGGGGGGCTTCACCCCTCCACTTT.

This clonotype was observed a handful of times. The J gene is TRBJ2-1, the V gene TRBV29-1, with 9 bases lining up with TRBD2. The CDR3 loop spans 12 amino acids. CDR1 is SQVTM and CDR2 is ANQGSEA in the germline V gene. The trim removed 6 bases at V and 12 bases at J, leaving 9 bases unmatched. For the CDR3, the DNA is TGCAGCGTGAGGGGGCTAGCGGGGACGCAGTTCTTC. This encodes CSVRGLAGTQFF.

A few counts support this clonotype. V gene TRBV29-1 combines with J gene TRBJ2-7; 14 bases map to TRBD2. The CDR3 consists of 16 residues. Germline trimming cut 7 bases from V and 4 bases from J; bases unmatched to any gene: 12. The germline V gene has CDR1 SQVTM and CDR2 ANQGSEA. CDR3 region: CSAWTSGRQAGYEQYF. The CDR3 nucleotides are TGCAGCGCTTGGACTAGCGGGAGGCAGGCTGGGTACGAGCAGTACTTC.

This clonotype has just a few counts. This chain joins TRBV12-3 or TRBV12-4 and TRBJ2-7; D not resolved. V was cut by 4 bases and J by 2 bases, with 15 bases left in between. This CDR3 contains 15 residues. The CDR3 loop reads CASSSHTAFAYEQYF. The CDR3 nucleotides read TGTGCCAGCAGTTCCCATACAGCTTTCGCCTACGAGCAGTACTTC.

The rearrangement joins TRBV12-3 or TRBV12-4 to TRBJ2-1; D gene ambiguous. This CDR3 is built from 12 residues. Trimming removed 3 bases at V and 6 bases at J, with 6 bases between. The chain's CDR3 is CASSFFRNEQFF. The CDR3, as DNA: TGTGCCAGCAGTTTTTTTCGCAATGAGCAGTTCTTC.

The V and J genes are TRBV7-2 and TRBJ2-2; D is unclear. Per germline, CDR1 SGHTA and CDR2 FQGNSA. The CDR3 is made up of 14 amino acids. The ends were cut back, 1 base at V and 6 bases at J, with 9 bases in the middle. CDR3 region: CASSLVSISGELFF. CDR3 sequence (DNA): TGTGCCAGCAGCTTAGTTTCCATTTCCGGGGAGCTGTTTTTT.

This clonotype has only a few counts. At one boundary the junction diverges from the germline segment, which might be a read error. The chain joins TRBV14 to TRBJ2-2; D gene uncertain. Germline loops: CDR1 SGHDN, CDR2 FVKESK. The CDR3 runs to 16 residues. Written as DNA, the CDR3 is TGTGCCAGCGGCCAACACAGCCGTTCGAACACCGGGGAGCTGTTTTTT. This codes for CASGQHSRSNTGELFF.

This clonotype has at least ten counts. This chain links TRBV6-5 with TRBJ1-1, with D perhaps matching TRBD1 (5 bases). This CDR3 is 15 amino acids long. V dropped 2 bases and J dropped 5 bases, with 15 bases sitting between them. Germline V gene sequence: CDR1 MNHEY, CDR2 SVGAGI. The CDR3 nucleotides are TGTGCCAGCAGTTACGGCTCGGGGGTAGGAACTGAAGCTTTCTTT. Translating it yields CASSYGSGVGTEAFF.

The chain links TRBV6-5 to TRBJ2-6; TRBD1 matches 9 bases. CDR3 length: 17 residues. Germline V gene data show CDR1 as MNHEY and CDR2 as SVGAGI. The V segment lost 5 bases and the J segment 2 bases; nucleotides outside the gene matches: 7. CDR3 nucleotides: TGTGCCAGCAGTCAGGGACAGGGAAGAGCTGGGGCCAACGTCCTGACTTTC. It specifies CASSQGQGRAGANVLTF.

Note on this clonotype: The junction departs from the called germline gene at one end, perhaps through a read error. The CDR3 DNA sequence: TGTGCCAGCTCTTTGGAGGGTCAGGGGATGACTGGCCTCGACTACAATGAGCAGTCCTTC. Translation gives CASSLEGQGMTGLDYNEQSF. The rearrangement uses TRBV18 and TRBJ2-1, with D perhaps given as TRBD1 or TRBD2 (6 bases each). The CDR3 is 20 residues long. Germline CDR1 and CDR2: KGHSH and LQKENI.

The rearrangement links TRBV6-6 to TRBJ2-4; no reliable D call. The CDR3 loop spans 13 amino acids. Germline V CDR1 and CDR2: MNHNY, SVGAGI (reference sequence). Trimming shortened V by 5 bases and J by 3 bases, and 8 bases separated the two germline ends. The CDR3 loop is CASSPLDKNIQYF. The CDR3 DNA is TGTGCCAGCAGTCCCCTTGACAAAAACATTCAGTACTTC.

V usage is TRBV20-1 and J usage is TRBJ2-5, with no clear D. CDR1 is DFQATT and CDR2 is SNEGSKA in the germline V gene (reference sequence). There are 13 residues in the CDR3. V dropped 0 bases and J dropped 1 base, with 6 bases sitting between them. The CDR3 nucleotides are TGCAGTGCTAGAGACGGCCCCCAAGAGACCCAGTACTTC. It yields the protein CSARDGPQETQYF.

This clonotype has only a few counts. The J gene is TRBJ2-5, the V gene TRBV3-1; D remains unclear. With the DNA end fitting TRBJ2-7 better, the J assignment may be wrong. CDR3 length: 18 amino acids. CDR1 is LGHDT and CDR2 is YNNKEL in the germline V gene (reference sequence). The chain's CDR3 is CASSQARGDAKWSYEQYF. CDR3 nucleotide sequence: TGTGCCAGCAGCCAAGCCCGAGGAGACGCAAAATGGAGCTACGAGCAGTACTTC.

This clonotype has a single count. The junction shows a germline mismatch at one end, possibly a read error. The chain joins TRBV7-2 to TRBJ2-5; perhaps TRBD2 as D (6 bases). The V gene's germline CDR1 is SGHTA and CDR2 FQGNSA. The CDR3 runs to 13 residues. The CDR3 nucleotides are TGTGGCAGCAGCTTAGTGCCGGGGGAGGCCCGGTACTTC. It codes for CGSSLVPGEARYF.

This chain joins TRBV14 and TRBJ2-7; unclear D gene. V was cut by 2 bases and J by 3 bases, with 8 bases left in between. Per germline, CDR1 SGHDN and CDR2 FVKESK. This CDR3 spans 13 amino acids. The CDR3 here is CASSQLDGYEQYF. The CDR3 nucleotides are TGTGCCAGCAGCCAACTAGACGGCTACGAGCAGTACTTC.

The CDR3 protein is CASSLKTSVSYEQYF. The CDR3 DNA follows: TGTGCCAGCAGTTTAAAAACTAGCGTATCCTACGAGCAGTACTTC. The chain employs TRBV27 and TRBJ2-7; 7 positions agree with TRBD2. The junction had 5 bases not matched to a gene; V was cut back by 2 bases and J by 1 base. The CDR3 runs 15 residues. Looked up from germline, CDR1 is MNHEY and CDR2 is SMNVEV (reference sequence).

This clonotype was picked up a small number of times. The CDR3 sequence: CASSQRKTSTDTQYF. The CDR3 coding sequence is TGCGCCAGCAGCCAACGCAAGACTAGCACAGATACGCAGTATTTT. The V gene is TRBV4-3, the J gene TRBJ2-3, with no clear D. Trimming took 2 bases from V and 0 from J, leaving 9 bases between them. This CDR3 comprises 15 residues. Germline CDR1 LGHNA, CDR2 YSLEER.

This chain joins TRBV2 and TRBJ2-2; D might be TRBD1 (5 bases). This CDR3 has 14 amino acids. V shed 2 bases and J shed 6 bases, with 10 bases lying between them. Looked up from germline, CDR1 is SNHLY and CDR2 is FYNNEI. CDR3 coding DNA: TGTGCCAGCAGTGAATCGTCAGGGCCCGGGGAGCTGTTTTTT. Protein: CASSESSGPGELFF.

The chain combines TRBV7-2 with TRBJ2-2, with D perhaps given as TRBD1 or TRBD2 (5 bases each). The ends were cut back, 2 bases at V and 1 base at J, with 8 bases in the middle. The CDR3 has 15 amino acids. Germline CDR1 is SGHTA and CDR2 is FQGNSA. CDR3 nucleotides: TGTGCCAGCAGCTTAACGGGGCGGAACACCGGGGAGCTGTTTTTT. This translates into CASSLTGRNTGELFF.

This clonotype was detected only a few times. The chain is built from TRBV13 and TRBJ2-5, with D tentatively TRBD1 or TRBD2 (5 bases each). Trimming cost V 5 bases and J 3 bases, with 13 bases left between them. Germline assignment: CDR1 PRHDT and CDR2 FYEKMQ (reference sequence). The CDR3 extends over 14 amino acids. The CDR3 DNA reads TGTGCCAGCAGCGGCCGGGGCCTAGAAGAGACCCAGTACTTC. Translated: CASSGRGLEETQYF.

In its sample, this clonotype was seen a few times. The chain has TRBV20-1 and TRBJ2-3, with 8 bases that match TRBD2. Germline CDR1 DFQATT, CDR2 SNEGSKA (reference sequence). The CDR3 consists of 15 residues. Trimming took 3 bases from V and 0 from J; bases not matched to a gene: 5. The CDR3 DNA sequence: TGCAGTGCTAGTCCTAGCGGGCTTAGCACAGATACGCAGTATTTT. It encodes CSASPSGLSTDTQYF.

This clonotype occurred a few times. No conserved phenylalanine or tryptophan ends this CDR3, so it is likely a read error. This chain links TRBV27 with TRBJ1-6, with D possibly matching TRBD1 (5 bases). Trimming shortened V by 3 bases and J by 4 bases, and 10 bases separated the two germline ends. This CDR3 spans 15 amino acids. From germline, CDR1 is MNHEY and CDR2 SMNVEV (reference sequence). Here the CDR3 DNA reads TGTGCCAGCAGTTTGTCAGGGACTTATAATTCACCCCTCCACCTT. Protein sequence: CASSLSGTYNSPLHL.

This clonotype was observed many times. V is TRBV4-3 and J is TRBJ2-5; TRBD2 is a possible D gene (5 bases). The DNA end lines up better with TRBJ2-1; the J call may be wrong. Germline-derived CDR1 and CDR2 are LGHNA and YSLEER. The CDR3 has 12 amino acids. CDR3 amino acids: CASSQGGNEQFF. CDR3 bases: TGCGCCAGCAGCCAGGGCGGGAATGAGCAGTTCTTC.

J is TRBJ2-5 and V is TRBV4-3; maybe TRBD1 (6 bases). The J call may be in error: the DNA end matches TRBJ2-1 better. Per germline, CDR1 LGHNA and CDR2 YSLEER. The CDR3 spans 13 residues. In nucleotides, the CDR3 is TGCGCCAGCAGCCAAACAGGGAGCAATGAGCAGTTCTTC. This gives the protein CASSQTGSNEQFF.